The source of this TCR beta chain is a study of T cell repertoires in cytomegalovirus infection. Looking at the study overall: Both recently identified HLA-C-restricted and well-studied HLA-B-restricted CMV epitopes were used in the study. Signatures in public TCR beta sequences pointed to both CMV infection and matching HLA type.

This clonotype occurred many times. As yet, its antigen is unknown. TCRdb independently ran MiXCR on the reads; one entry per CDR3 protein. Counted here are 150,000 to 200,000 distinct CDR3 sequences, less than 25% occurring once; the ten biggest clones make up 25%. The study, taken as a whole, reports: HLA-C-restricted CMV clonotypes gave the most frequent clonotype in two of eight donors.

V dropped 3 bases and J dropped 0 bases, with 8 bases sitting between them. Germline loops: CDR1 SGHVS, CDR2 FQNEAQ. The CDR3 totals 14 residues. Sequencing was performed on CD8+ T cells from cultured PBMCs, taken from culture after CMV antigen stimulation. This chain links TRBV7-8 with TRBJ1-1, with D maybe TRBD1 (6 bases). The clonotype originates from a human donor in good health (CMV status not recorded). Some clones in this sample may be carry-over from other donors' samples. The CDR3 bases are TGTGCCAGCAGCTTCGGACAGATGAACACTGAAGCTTTCTTT. It translates to CASSFGQMNTEAFF.